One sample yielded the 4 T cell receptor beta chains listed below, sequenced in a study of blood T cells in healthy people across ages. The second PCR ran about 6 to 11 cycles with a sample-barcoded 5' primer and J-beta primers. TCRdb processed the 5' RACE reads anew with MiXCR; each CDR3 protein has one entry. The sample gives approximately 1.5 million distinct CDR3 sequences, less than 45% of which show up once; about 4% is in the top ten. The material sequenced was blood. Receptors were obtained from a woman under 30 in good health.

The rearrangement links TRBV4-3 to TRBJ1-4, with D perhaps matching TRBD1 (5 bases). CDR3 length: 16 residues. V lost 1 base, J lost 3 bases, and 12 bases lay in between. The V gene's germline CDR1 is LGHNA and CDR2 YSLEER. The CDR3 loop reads CASSQGGVRANEKLFF. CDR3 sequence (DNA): TGCGCCAGCAGCCAAGGAGGGGTTAGAGCTAATGAAAAACTGTTTTTT.

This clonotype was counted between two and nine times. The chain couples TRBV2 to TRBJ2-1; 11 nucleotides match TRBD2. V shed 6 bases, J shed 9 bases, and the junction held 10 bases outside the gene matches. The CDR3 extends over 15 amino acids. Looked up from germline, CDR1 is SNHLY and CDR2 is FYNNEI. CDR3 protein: CASRPLAGGPLEQFF. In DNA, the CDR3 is TGTGCCAGCAGACCCTTAGCGGGAGGGCCGCTTGAGCAGTTCTTC.

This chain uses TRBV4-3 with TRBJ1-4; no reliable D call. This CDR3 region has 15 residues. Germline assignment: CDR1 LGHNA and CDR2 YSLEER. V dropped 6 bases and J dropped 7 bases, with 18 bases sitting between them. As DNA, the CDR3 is TGCGCCAGCAGTCTCGAGGCTCCGTTCGGTGAAAAACTGTTTTTT. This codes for CASSLEAPFGEKLFF.

The CDR3 here is CASSQGMEETQYF. CDR3 bases: TGTGCCAGCAGCCAAGGCATGGAAGAGACCCAGTACTTC. The chain is built from TRBV5-4 and TRBJ2-5, with D uncertain. The CDR3 runs 13 residues. The germline V and J ends were trimmed by 4 bases and 3 bases, with 10 bases remaining between them. Per germline, CDR1 SGHNT and CDR2 YYREEE (reference sequence).